This TCR beta chain was recorded in a study of OX40 agonist ivuxolimab in advanced cancers. Here immunoSEQ multiplex PCR was the method, and the copy in TCRdb shows in-frame clones only, minus some. The sample carries about 110,000 clones, about 92% recorded once. Germline V gene data show CDR1 as SGHTA and CDR2 as FQGNSA. The CDR3 runs 16 residues. Trimming removed 5 bases from V and 4 bases from J, with 19 bases in between. This clone was picked up one time. The antigen is unknown. Study-wide findings and caveats: Dose levels from 0.1 to 3.0 mg/kg saw CD4+ and CD8+ blood T cells expand clonally by week 6. On average, CD8+ T cells had more expanded clones than CD4+.

The investigators sampled blood at baseline, at cycle 4 day 1, and at cycle 7 day 1. The gene calls are TRBV7-2 and TRBJ2-3; a weak D match, TRBD1 (6 bases). The specimen was CD4+ or CD8+ T cells sorted from blood, collected in a trial of the OX40 agonist ivuxolimab. This receptor was obtained from an adult with an advanced solid tumor such as melanoma, head and neck, liver or kidney cancer. The CDR3 here is CASSANGPGDADTQYF. The CDR3 coding sequence is TGTGCCAGCAGCGCTAACGGGCCAGGGGACGCAGATACGCAGTATTTT.